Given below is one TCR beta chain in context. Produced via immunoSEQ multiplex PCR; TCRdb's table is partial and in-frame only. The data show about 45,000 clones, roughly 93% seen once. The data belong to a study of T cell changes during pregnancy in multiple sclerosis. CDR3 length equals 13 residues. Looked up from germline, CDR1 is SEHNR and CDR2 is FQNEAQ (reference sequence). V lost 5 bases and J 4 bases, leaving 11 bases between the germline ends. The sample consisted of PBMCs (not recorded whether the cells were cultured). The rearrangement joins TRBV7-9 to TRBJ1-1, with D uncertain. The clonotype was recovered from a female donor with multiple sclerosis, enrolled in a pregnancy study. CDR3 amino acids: CASSPRGSTEAFF. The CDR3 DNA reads TGTGCCAGCAGCCCGCGCGGGTCCACTGAAGCTTTCTTT.